The 3 T cell receptor beta chains below were found in one sample sequenced in a study of T cells expressing NK-cell markers. Using the 5' RACE reads, TCRdb records one entry per CDR3 protein without DNA. The sample data list some 450,000 distinct CDR3 sequences. The material sequenced was blood T cells: a sorted CD56 or NKG2C T cell subset, CD4+ or CD8+ T cells, or bulk PBMC T cells (not recorded which). The receptors shown here come from a woman aged 18 to 75 in good health.

CDR3 in amino acids: CASSGQPLGYTF. The rearrangement joins TRBV11-2 to TRBJ1-2. The CDR3 extends over 12 amino acids. Germline CDR1 SGHAT, CDR2 FQNNGV.

The rearrangement uses TRBV6-1 and TRBJ2-1; TCRdb selects TRBD2, and the lack of DNA leaves this call unchecked. The CDR3 runs to 15 residues. The V gene's germline CDR1 is MNHNS and CDR2 SASEGT. The CDR3 reads CASSRDSPSYNEQFF.

The V and J genes are TRBV5-5 and TRBJ2-1. The CDR3 consists of 12 residues. Germline V gives CDR1 SGHKS, CDR2 YYEKEE (reference sequence). The CDR3 reads CASSFGLYEQFF.